This entry lists 25 T cell receptor beta chains sequenced from one sample in a study of T cell clonality in common variable immunodeficiency. Their target antigens are unknown. Sequenced by immunoSEQ multiplex PCR; TCRdb stores in-frame clones only, minus some. This sample comprises about 33,000 clones, none seen once only. Study-level findings and limits: Common variable immunodeficiency TCR beta sequences reportedly had fewer deletions and N-nucleotide insertions.

Sequencing used peripheral blood mononuclear cells. These receptors were obtained from a human donor with common variable immunodeficiency.

There are many counts of this clone. The DNA ends 3 residues before the CDR3 does, and the rest of the CDR3 is filled in from the germline J gene. Other DNA sequences within the sample encode an identical CDR3. V gene TRBV7-9 combines with J gene TRBJ2-1; TRBD1 matches at 8 bases. The V segment lost 1 base and the J segment 4 bases; nucleotides outside the gene matches: 3. The CDR3 is made up of 15 amino acids. The germline CDR1 and CDR2 sequences are SEHNR and FQNEAQ (reference sequence). This CDR3 reads CASSLGQGLYNEQFF. CDR3 DNA, as far as it was read: TGTGCCAGCAGCTTAGGACAGGGGCTTTACAATGAG.

In its sample, this clone was seen many times. The CDR3 extends 3 residues past the end of the read, so its final part is completed from the germline J gene. The gene calls are TRBV29-1 and TRBJ2-5; maybe TRBD2 (5 bases). This CDR3 has 13 residues. Trimming pared 7 bases from V and 5 bases from J, leaving 17 bases between. Germline CDR1 and CDR2: SQVTM and ANQGSEA. The CDR3 bases that were read are TGCAGCGATGGGCGGGTTAGCGACGAGACC. It translates to CSDGRVSDET. The whole CDR3 protein is CSDGRVSDETQYF. The full variable domain, its missing parts supplied by reference TRBV29-1 and TRBJ2-5, is SAVISQKPSRDICQRGTSLTIQCQVDSQVTMMFWYRQQPGQSLTLIATANQGSEATYESGFVIDKFPISRPNLTFSTLTVSNMSPEDSSIYLCSDGRVSDETQYFGPGTRLLVL.

To note about this clone: The missing CDR3 end, 3 residues past where the read stops, is filled in from the germline J gene. This chain joins TRBV19 and TRBJ1-6; D might be TRBD1 (5 bases). Germline V gives CDR1 LNHDA, CDR2 SQIVND (reference sequence). CDR3 length: 15 residues. V lost 2 bases, J lost 6 bases, and 11 bases lay in between. This CDR3 is CASSINWGFNSPLHF. The covered CDR3 bases are TGTGCCAGTAGTATAAATTGGGGCTTTAATTCACCC.

The CDR3 spells CASNRDSISLNYGYTF. The covered CDR3 bases are TGTGCCAGCAACCGGGACAGCATTTCTCTTAACTATGGC. The V gene is TRBV2, the J gene TRBJ1-2; 7 nucleotides align to TRBD1. The read falls 3 residues short of the CDR3 end, and the missing part is taken from the germline J gene. Germline V CDR1 and CDR2: SNHLY, FYNNEI. V lost 7 bases to trimming and J lost 1 base; unmatched junction nucleotides: 12. The CDR3 has 16 residues.

The table lists this clone with a few counts. The CDR3 is cut off 3 residues early in the read; its end comes from the germline J gene. The J gene is TRBJ2-5, the V gene TRBV6-2 or TRBV6-3, with TRBD1 matching over 7 bases. The CDR3 runs 14 residues. V trimming: 6 bases; J trimming: 1 base; junction bases outside the gene matches: 5. CDR1 is MNHEY and CDR2 is SVGEGT in the germline V gene. CDR3 residues: CASRSTGAQETQYF. The sequenced part of the CDR3 DNA is TGTGCCAGCAGATCTACAGGGGCCCAAGAGACC.

In the case of this clone: The read stops 3 residues short of the end of the CDR3; the missing end is completed from the germline J gene. The chain is built from TRBV6-1 and TRBJ1-2; D possibly corresponds to TRBD1 (6 bases). With 4 bases removed from V and 6 bases from J, the gap between germline ends came to 9 bases. Germline V gives CDR1 MNHNS, CDR2 SASEGT. This CDR3 spans 12 amino acids. The CDR3 region is CASSGHRDGYTF. The covered CDR3 bases are TGTGCCAGCAGTGGCCACAGGGATGGC.

This clone was recorded a few times. The read gets to within 3 residues of the CDR3 end, and the germline J gene fills in the rest. The chain joins TRBV6-1 to TRBJ1-2; D gene uncertain. CDR3 size: 12 residues. V lost 3 bases and J 4 bases, leaving 6 bases between the germline ends. Per germline, CDR1 MNHNS and CDR2 SASEGT. Here the CDR3 reads CASSETSYGYTF. The part of the CDR3 DNA that was read is TGTGCCAGCAGTGAGACATCCTATGGC.

This clone came up many times. The missing CDR3 end, 3 residues past where the read stops, is filled in from the germline J gene. V gene TRBV30 combines with J gene TRBJ1-1; weak D call: TRBD1 (5 bases). Germline CDR1 is GTSNPN and CDR2 is SVGIG (reference sequence). The CDR3 runs 12 residues. With 2 bases removed from V and 6 bases from J, the gap between germline ends came to 10 bases. The CDR3 bases that were read are TGTGCCTGGAGTAGGGGAGCCGCTGAA. This sequence encodes CAWSRGAAE. The CDR3 in its entirety is CAWSRGAAEAFF.

Comments on this clone: The CDR3 extends 3 residues past the end of the read, so its final part is completed from the germline J gene. The chain recombines TRBV5-1 with TRBJ1-1, with a tentative D call TRBD1 (5 bases). The CDR3 has 14 amino acids. Germline CDR1 is SGHRS and CDR2 is YFSETQ. Trimming took 0 bases from V and 6 from J, leaving 12 bases between them. Incomplete CDR3 DNA: TGCGCCAGCAGCTTGGCCGGGGGGTTTTCTGAA. It translates to CASSLAGGFSE. The CDR3 in full is CASSLAGGFSEAFF.

This clone showed up many times. The read stops 3 residues short of the end of the CDR3; the missing end is completed from the germline J gene. V and J are TRBV30 and TRBJ1-2; possible D gene TRBD1, 6 bases. CDR1 GTSNPN and CDR2 SVGIG come from the germline V gene (reference sequence). The CDR3 loop spans 16 amino acids. The V end lost 0 bases, the J end lost 4 bases, and 18 bases lay between the germline ends. CDR3 sequence: CAWSVRRGGGVYGYTF. The CDR3 bases that were read are TGTGCCTGGAGTGTACGGCGAGGGGGAGGGGTCTATGGC.

As to this clone: The CDR3 is cut off 3 residues early in the read; its end comes from the germline J gene. The chain joins TRBV13 to TRBJ1-1; 7 nucleotides match TRBD1. With V trimmed by 5 bases and J by 6 bases, 9 bases remained unmatched. The CDR3 contains 14 residues. Germline V gives CDR1 PRHDT, CDR2 FYEKMQ (reference sequence). The CDR3 bases that were read are TGTGCCAGCAGCCTAGTGTCAGGGGGTCCTGAA. It translates to CASSLVSGGPE. The CDR3, in full, reads CASSLVSGGPEAFF.

The table lists this clone with a few counts. The missing CDR3 end, 3 residues past where the read stops, is filled in from the germline J gene. This chain uses TRBV7-2 with TRBJ2-3; D might be TRBD1 (6 bases). The CDR3 runs 13 residues. CDR1 and CDR2 from the germline V gene are SGHTA and FQGNSA. Trimming pared 1 base from V and 6 bases from J, leaving 8 bases between. The CDR3 sequence is CASSLGRGDTQYF. CDR3 bases read: TGTGCCAGCAGCTTAGGCAGGGGTGATACG.

In this sample, this clone turned up a few times. Read data end 3 residues before the CDR3 end; the end is taken from the germline J gene. The chain recombines TRBV2 with TRBJ1-6; a possible D gene is TRBD1 (6 bases). V lost 7 bases and J 8 bases, leaving 6 bases between the germline ends. Germline V gene data show CDR1 as SNHLY and CDR2 as FYNNEI. There are 11 residues in the CDR3. The sequenced part of the CDR3 DNA is TGTGCCAGCAAGGGGGATTCACCC. This encodes CASKGDSP. The complete CDR3 reads CASKGDSPLHF.

This clone was seen only a few times. The read is 3 residues too short to cover the CDR3 end, so that end is filled in from the germline J gene. This rearrangement joins TRBV19 to TRBJ1-2, with D maybe TRBD1 (6 bases). CDR3 length: 16 amino acids. CDR1 and CDR2 (germline): LNHDA, SQIVND (reference sequence). The covered CDR3 bases are TGTGCCAGTAGTATAGATCCAACAGGGCTGGGCTACGGC. Amino acid sequence: CASSIDPTGLGYG. The CDR3 in full is CASSIDPTGLGYGYTF.

This clone was seen a few times. The CDR3 here is CASRKQGRSEAFF. The covered CDR3 bases are TGTGCCAGCAGAAAACAGGGACGTTCTGAA. This rearrangement joins TRBV2 to TRBJ1-1, with D possibly TRBD1 on 6 matching bases. From the germline J gene comes the end of the CDR3, since the read stops 3 residues before it. CDR1 is SNHLY and CDR2 is FYNNEI in the germline V gene. Trimming took off 6 bases at V and 6 bases at J, with 14 bases between the two ends. CDR3 length: 13 residues.

The CDR3: CASSSTGAQTQYF. The CDR3 DNA, read in part, is TGTGCCAGCAGCTCAACGGGGGCCCAAACG. The chain couples TRBV7-3 to TRBJ2-3; tentatively, D is TRBD1 or TRBD2 (6 bases each). Coverage ceases 3 residues before the CDR3 finishes, and the germline J gene fills in the end. There are 13 residues in the CDR3. CDR1 SGHTA and CDR2 FQGTGA come from the germline V gene.

A remark on this clone: The CDR3 extends 3 residues past the end of the read, so its final part is completed from the germline J gene. The rearrangement uses TRBV19 and TRBJ2-3, with 7 bases lining up with TRBD2. The germline gives CDR1 LNHDA, CDR2 SQIVND (reference sequence). The V gene end was trimmed by 5 bases and the J gene end by 2 bases; junction bases not matched to a gene: 13. The CDR3 contains 17 residues. The CDR3 sequence: CASSASLLAGITDTQYF. The part of the CDR3 DNA that was read is TGTGCCAGTAGTGCTTCCCTCTTAGCGGGTATCACAGATACG.

Only a few counts were recorded for this clone. The CDR3 extends 3 residues past the end of the read, so its final part is completed from the germline J gene. This rearrangement joins TRBV5-6 to TRBJ2-1; maybe TRBD2 (5 bases). The CDR3 is 15 residues long. Trimming took off 6 bases at V and 0 bases at J, with 13 bases between the two ends. Germline values: CDR1 SGHDT, CDR2 YYEEEE. CDR3 protein: CASTFGVSSYNEQFF. The sequenced part of the CDR3 DNA is TGTGCCAGCACCTTCGGGGTTAGCTCCTACAATGAG. The variable domain in full, completed from reference TRBV5-6 and TRBJ2-1, reads DAGVTQSPTHLIKTRGQQVTLRCSPKSGHDTVSWYQQALGQGPQFIFQYYEEEERQRGNFPDRFSGHQFPNYSSELNVNALLLGDSALYLCASTFGVSSYNEQFFGPGTRLTVL.

On this clone: The read finishes 3 residues shy of the CDR3 end, and the germline J gene is used to complete it. The gene calls are TRBV7-2 and TRBJ1-6; 10 nucleotides agree with TRBD1. CDR1 and CDR2 (germline): SGHTA, FQGNSA. This CDR3 has 15 amino acids. The ends lost 4 bases at V and 6 bases at J; junction bases unmatched: 3. Here the CDR3 reads CASSSGTGANSPLHF. The part of the CDR3 DNA that was read is TGTGCCAGCAGCTCCGGGACAGGGGCTAATTCACCC.

The sample holds many counts of this clone. The read falls 3 residues short of the CDR3 end, and the missing part is taken from the germline J gene. V gene TRBV30 combines with J gene TRBJ2-7; 10 bases map to TRBD1. Germline lookup yields CDR1 GTSNPN and CDR2 SVGIG (reference sequence). The CDR3 extends over 16 amino acids. V was pared by 7 bases and J by 0 bases, with 12 bases of the junction left unmatched. CDR3 protein: CAFLPRDRGFSYEQYF. CDR3 bases read: TGTGCCTTCCTGCCCAGGGACAGGGGCTTCTCCTACGAG.

The sample holds many counts of this clone. The sequence runs out 3 residues before the end of the CDR3; the remainder is reconstructed from the germline J gene. The gene calls are TRBV20-1 and TRBJ2-5; TRBD2 matches 9 bases. CDR1 and CDR2 from the germline V gene are DFQATT and SNEGSKA (reference sequence). Trimming cost V 4 bases and J 2 bases; bases outside gene matches: 2. The CDR3 contains 13 residues. The CDR3 here is CSAKTSGQETQYF. The covered CDR3 bases are TGCAGTGCTAAAACTAGCGGGCAAGAGACC.

Comments on this clone: The read terminates 3 residues ahead of where the CDR3 ends, so the germline J gene completes it. V usage is TRBV7-6 and J usage is TRBJ2-5; possible D gene TRBD1, 6 bases. The CDR3 sequence is 14 residues long. The V gene lost 5 bases and the J gene lost 1 base, with 11 bases spanning the gap. CDR1 SGHVS and CDR2 FNYEAQ come from the germline V gene. The sequenced part of the CDR3 DNA is TGTGCCAGCAGCCCTAGGGGGTTCCAAGAGACC. Its translation: CASSPRGFQET. The CDR3 as a whole reads CASSPRGFQETQYF.

In this sample, this clone turned up a few times. The observed sequence ends 3 residues before the CDR3 terminus, with the missing tail filled in from the germline J gene. V gene TRBV20-1 combines with J gene TRBJ2-3, with 8 bases lining up with TRBD2. The CDR3 spans 16 residues. With V trimmed by 2 bases and J by 2 bases, 9 bases remained unmatched. The germline V gene encodes CDR1 DFQATT and CDR2 SNEGSKA (reference sequence). The CDR3 DNA, read in part, is TGCAGTGCTAGAAAGGGGGGCGGGGGGCCCACAGATACG. This gives the protein CSARKGGGGPTDT. The complete CDR3 sequence is CSARKGGGGPTDTQYF.

This clone was detected many times. The read is 3 residues too short to cover the CDR3 end, so that end is filled in from the germline J gene. The chain joins TRBV2 to TRBJ1-5; 9 bases fit TRBD1. The CDR3 totals 14 residues. Trimming removed 6 bases from V and 5 bases from J; junction bases left unmatched: 5. The germline V gene has CDR1 SNHLY and CDR2 FYNNEI. This CDR3 is CASRGQGEYQPQHF. The covered CDR3 bases are TGTGCCAGCAGGGGACAGGGTGAATATCAGCCC.

This clone was seen at least ten times. The read ends 3 residues shy of where the CDR3 ends; the end is completed using the germline J gene. The V gene is TRBV20-1, the J gene TRBJ2-7; 7 bases match TRBD2. The CDR3 length is 14 residues. From germline, CDR1 is DFQATT and CDR2 SNEGSKA (reference sequence). The ends lost 0 bases at V and 3 bases at J; junction bases unmatched: 5. CDR3 region: CSARDPQRGYEQYF. The DNA read from the CDR3 is TGCAGTGCTAGAGATCCCCAGCGGGGCTACGAG.